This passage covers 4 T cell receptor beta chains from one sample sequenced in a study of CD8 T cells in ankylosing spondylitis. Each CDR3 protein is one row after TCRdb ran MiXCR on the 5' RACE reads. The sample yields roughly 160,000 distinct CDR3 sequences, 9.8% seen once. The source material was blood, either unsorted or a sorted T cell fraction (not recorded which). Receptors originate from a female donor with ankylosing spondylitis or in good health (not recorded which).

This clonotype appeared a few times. The CDR3 DNA sequence: TGTGCCAGCAGCTTTTCTCCCTTTTTGGGGGAGCAGTACTTC. It yields the protein CASSFSPFLGEQYF. This sequence joins TRBV7-6 and TRBJ2-7, with D hard to call. Germline V gives CDR1 SGHVS, CDR2 FNYEAQ. The CDR3 extends over 14 amino acids. V lost 3 bases and J 7 bases, leaving 16 bases between the germline ends.

The CDR3 DNA follows: TGTGCCACACAGGGGCCACCTAACTATGGCTACACCTTC. Its translation is CATQGPPNYGYTF. The J gene is TRBJ1-2, the V gene TRBV10-3; 7 nucleotides match TRBD1. With 10 bases clipped from V and 0 bases from J, the junction kept 5 bases outside the gene matches. Looked up from germline, CDR1 is ENHRY and CDR2 is SYGVKD. The CDR3 is 13 residues long.

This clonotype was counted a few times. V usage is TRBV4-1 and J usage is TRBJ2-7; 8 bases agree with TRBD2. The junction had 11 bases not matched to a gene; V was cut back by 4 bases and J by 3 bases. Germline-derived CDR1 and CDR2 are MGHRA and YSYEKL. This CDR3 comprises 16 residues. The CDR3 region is CASSPLGGTSVYEQYF. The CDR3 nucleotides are TGCGCCAGCAGCCCCCTAGGCGGGACTAGTGTCTACGAGCAGTACTTC.

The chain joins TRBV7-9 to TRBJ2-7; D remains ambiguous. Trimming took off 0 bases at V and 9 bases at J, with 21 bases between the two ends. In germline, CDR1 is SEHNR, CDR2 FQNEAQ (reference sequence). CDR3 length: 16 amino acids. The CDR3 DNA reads TGTGCCAGCAGCTTAGCAGCCTTTTCTAGTACCCCAGGGCAGTACTTC. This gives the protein CASSLAAFSSTPGQYF.